A single sample gave rise to the 9 T cell receptor beta chains below, sequenced in a study of beta chain features in type 1 diabetes. TCRB transcripts that were expressed got sequenced, as all of the isolated RNA had been reverse transcribed. Clones were read by immunoSEQ multiplex PCR, and TCRdb kept only the in-frame ones, dropping some. The table shows approximately 160,000 clones, with around 8.5% occurring only once. Sequenced sample: central memory CD4+ T cells from blood. These receptors came from a man between 18 and 35 years old in good health.

This clone was counted only a few times. The CDR3 protein is CASSSLSGGYTF. Written as DNA, the CDR3 is TGTGCCAGCAGCTCATTATCCGGTGGCTACACCTTC. V and J are TRBV11-2 and TRBJ1-2, with D unresolved. This CDR3 spans 12 amino acids. In germline, CDR1 is SGHAT, CDR2 FQNNGV. V was cut by 4 bases and J by 7 bases, with 10 bases left in between.

In its sample, this clone was seen a few times. The V call is TRBV6-5, the J call TRBJ2-3; 12 bases fit TRBD2. Per germline, CDR1 MNHEY and CDR2 SVGAGI. V lost 0 bases, J lost 6 bases, and 4 bases stayed unmatched. The CDR3 is 16 residues long. The CDR3 nucleotides read TGTGCCAGCAGTTACTCGGGGACTAGCGGGCTGGATACGCAGTATTTT. Protein sequence: CASSYSGTSGLDTQYF.

The chain joins TRBV29-1 to TRBJ2-1; 10 bases fit TRBD2. Germline assignment: CDR1 SQVTM and CDR2 ANQGSEA. CDR3 length: 14 residues. Losses at the gene ends were 8 bases for V and 0 bases for J; bases not matched to a gene: 4. The CDR3 reads CSYRLAGSYNEQFF. The DNA of the CDR3 is TGCAGCTACCGACTAGCGGGCTCCTACAATGAGCAGTTCTTC.

This clone was observed a handful of times. The chain carries TRBV9 and TRBJ2-5; tentative D call: TRBD1 (6 bases). Germline V lookup: CDR1 SGDLS, CDR2 YYNGEE. Trimming took 3 bases from V and 3 from J, leaving 15 bases between them. The CDR3 length is 15 residues. In DNA, the CDR3 is TGTGCCAGCAGCGCCAAACAGGGCCAAAAAGAGACCCAGTACTTC. Protein product: CASSAKQGQKETQYF.

This clone was counted only a few times. In DNA form, the CDR3 reads TGTGCCTGGAGGACAGGGGAAGGGGGCACTGAAGCTTTCTTT. The encoded protein is CAWRTGEGGTEAFF. The rearrangement joins TRBV30 to TRBJ1-1, with 8 bases fitting TRBD1. The germline CDR1 and CDR2 sequences are GTSNPN and SVGIG (reference sequence). The CDR3 runs 14 residues. Trimming at V came to 3 bases and at J to 4 bases, leaving 7 bases not matched to a gene.

J is TRBJ2-5 and V is TRBV10-3; 8 nucleotides agree with TRBD1. This CDR3 is built from 15 residues. Losses at the gene ends were 6 bases for V and 1 base for J; bases not matched to a gene: 7. Germline assignment: CDR1 ENHRY and CDR2 SYGVKD. Here the CDR3 reads CAIRATTGAQETQYF. The CDR3 coding sequence is TGTGCCATCAGAGCGACGACAGGGGCCCAAGAGACCCAGTACTTC.

The chain is built from TRBV7-2 and TRBJ2-2; TRBD2 is a possible D gene (5 bases). In germline, CDR1 is SGHTA, CDR2 FQGNSA. V shed 1 base and J shed 1 base, with 7 bases lying between them. This CDR3 is 15 amino acids long. CDR3 bases: TGTGCCAGCAGCTTAGGTGGGAGGAACACCGGGGAGCTGTTTTTT. Its translation is CASSLGGRNTGELFF.

This clone was counted only a few times. The chain is built from TRBV6-5 and TRBJ1-1; D possibly corresponds to TRBD1 (5 bases). This CDR3 contains 13 residues. Per germline, CDR1 MNHEY and CDR2 SVGAGI. Between the trimmed V and J ends, which lost 6 bases and 2 bases, there was a span of 10 bases. The CDR3 coding sequence is TGTGCCAGCAGGTGGGGGGGAAACACTGAAGCTTTCTTT. This translates into CASRWGGNTEAFF.

This clone was picked up a small number of times. The gene calls are TRBV7-2 and TRBJ2-6, with 7 bases that match TRBD2. CDR3 length equals 17 residues. V trimming: 0 bases; J trimming: 1 base; junction bases outside the gene matches: 3. Germline-derived CDR1 and CDR2 are SGHTA and FQGNSA. This CDR3 reads CASSLAGGGSGANVLTF. The CDR3 nucleotides are TGTGCCAGCAGCTTAGCGGGGGGAGGGTCTGGGGCCAACGTCCTGACTTTC.